The clone carrying this T cell receptor (beta chain) has just a few counts. What it binds is unknown. CDR1 is DFQATT and CDR2 is SNEGSKA in the germline V gene (reference sequence). The V segment lost 1 base and the J segment 4 bases; nucleotides outside the gene matches: 9. The CDR3 spans 17 residues. One entry per CDR3 protein, called by TCRdb with MiXCR from the RT-PCR reads. The sample has 250,000 to 350,000 distinct CDR3 sequences, roughly 20% seen once. This entry is derived from a study of response to subunit inactivated influenza vaccine. Regarding the study as a whole: There was a suggestion from the authors that each seasonal influenza vaccination recruits few new T cells.

The sample consisted of PBMCs from blood, taken about 20 months after vaccination. This receptor was taken from a man between 50 and 70 years old who received an inactivated influenza vaccine. The chain is built from TRBV20-1 and TRBJ2-1; 11 nucleotides align to TRBD2. CDR3 protein: CSARGGLAGGSYNEQFF. In DNA form, the CDR3 reads TGCAGTGCTAGAGGGGGGCTAGCGGGAGGATCGTACAATGAGCAGTTCTTC.